These T cell receptor beta chains were read from a single sample in a study of blood T cells in healthy people across ages. TCRdb re-analysed the 5' RACE reads in MiXCR, keeping a single row per CDR3 protein. This repertoire shows fewer than 950,000 distinct CDR3 sequences, 50% to 65% found once; its top ten account for roughly 37%. Material: blood. The origin of the receptors is an elderly man in good health. CDR3s include the opening cysteine and the closing phenylalanine or tryptophan. A D gene is named only where the DNA matches it firmly. Rows may omit the clone size; those that give it use once, few, many or a size class.

16	TRBD1	TRBV7-2	TRBJ1-4	-	CASSLGQGAGREKLFF	TGTGCCAGCAGCTTAGGACAGGGGGCTGGTCGTGAAAAACTGTTTTTT
15	-	TRBV20-1	TRBJ2-1	-	CSASPRLDSYKEQFF	TGCAGTGCTAGCCCTAGACTAGACTCCTACAAGGAGCAGTTCTTC
14	TRBD1	TRBV7-2	TRBJ2-7	-	CASSPRTGLDEQYF	TGTGCCAGCAGCCCTAGGACAGGGTTGGACGAGCAGTACTTC
17	TRBD2	TRBV20-1	TRBJ2-1	-	CSASPLAGLSSYNEQFF	TGCAGTGCTAGTCCCCTAGCGGGCCTGAGCTCCTACAATGAGCAGTTCTTC
15	TRBD2	TRBV11-1	TRBJ2-1	many	CASSLVAGGPHEQFF	TGTGCCAGCAGCTTGGTAGCGGGAGGGCCACATGAGCAGTTCTTC
18	-	TRBV25-1	TRBJ2-1	-	CASSELNAGNPPYNEQFF	TGTGCCAGCAGTGAATTGAACGCGGGAAACCCGCCCTACAATGAGCAGTTCTTC
15	-	TRBV20-1	TRBJ2-7	few	CSARGSGLGAYEQYF	TGCAGTGCTAGAGGGTCGGGACTGGGAGCCTACGAGCAGTACTTC
15	-	TRBV20-1	TRBJ1-5	-	CSARVGRGIGQPQHF	TGCAGTGCTAGAGTCGGCAGGGGAATAGGTCAGCCCCAGCATTTT
18	TRBD2	TRBV20-1	TRBJ2-1	-	CSAPSGLAGGSSYNEQFF	TGCAGTGCTCCCTCGGGCCTAGCGGGGGGGAGCTCCTACAATGAGCAGTTCTTC
14	-	TRBV7-2	TRBJ1-1	-	CASSLQGRRTEAFF	TGTGCCAGCAGCTTACAGGGCCGGAGGACTGAAGCTTTCTTT
12	-	TRBV9	TRBJ1-2	few	CASSRRLFGYTF	TGTGCCAGCAGCCGACGGCTCTTTGGCTACACCTTC
16	-	TRBV24-1	TRBJ2-1	-	CATSDNRASSYNEQFF	TGTGCCACCAGTGACAACAGGGCCAGCTCCTACAATGAGCAGTTCTTC
10	-	TRBV20-1	TRBJ2-1	-	CSAATGRQFF	TGCAGTGCTGCCACGGGGCGCCAGTTCTTC
14	TRBD1	TRBV29-1	TRBJ2-1	-	CSVTGQVPGNEQFF	TGCAGCGTTACGGGACAGGTCCCGGGGAATGAGCAGTTCTTC
16	TRBD2	TRBV4-1	TRBJ2-7	-	CASRPGTSGGSYEQYF	TGCGCCAGCCGGCCCGGGACTAGCGGGGGTTCCTACGAGCAGTACTTC
14	-	TRBV20-1	TRBJ1-1	-	CSASEGRGNTEAFF	TGCAGTGCATCGGAGGGGCGAGGGAACACTGAAGCTTTCTTT
16	-	TRBV2	TRBJ2-7	few	CASSHSRDRVNREQYF	TGTGCCAGCAGCCATTCCCGGGACCGGGTGAATCGGGAGCAGTACTTC
19	TRBD1	TRBV4-1	TRBJ1-2	-	CASSQLTGPDRGANYGYTF	TGCGCCAGCAGCCAACTAACCGGACCTGACAGGGGAGCTAACTATGGCTACACCTTC
16	-	TRBV5-6	TRBJ1-2	few	CASSFYFGRANYGYTF	TGTGCCAGCAGCTTTTACTTCGGCAGGGCTAACTATGGCTACACCTTC
12	-	TRBV6-6	TRBJ1-1	-	CASRTPAAQAFF	TGTGCCAGCAGAACCCCGGCGGCTCAAGCTTTCTTT
12	-	TRBV28	TRBJ2-3	-	CAIRASTDTQYF	TGCGCGATCCGTGCTAGCACAGATACGCAGTATTTT
21	TRBD2	TRBV27	TRBJ2-1	-	CASSPLTLAGRVGSSYNEQFF	TGTGCCAGCAGTCCCCTGACTCTCGCCGGGAGGGTTGGGAGCTCCTACAATGAGCAGTTCTTC
14	-	TRBV5-1	TRBJ1-2	-	CASNRAPDSPGYTF	TGCGCCAGCAACAGGGCCCCGGATTCGCCCGGCTACACCTTC
14	-	TRBV24-1	TRBJ2-3	-	CATSDGDPTDTQYF	TGTGCCACCAGTGATGGGGATCCAACAGATACGCAGTATTTT
15	TRBD2	TRBV18	TRBJ2-5	-	CASSRGGAGEETQYF	TGTGCCAGCTCACGCGGGGGAGCGGGAGAAGAGACCCAGTACTTC
12	-	TRBV20-1	TRBJ2-3	-	CSAKQGADTQYF	TGCAGTGCTAAACAGGGCGCAGATACGCAGTATTTT
13	-	TRBV2	TRBJ2-1	-	CASHPGQYNEQFF	TGTGCCAGCCATCCCGGGCAGTACAATGAGCAGTTCTTC
14	TRBD2	TRBV20-1	TRBJ2-7	-	CSAEGLAIPSEQYF	TGCAGTGCTGAGGGACTAGCGATACCCAGCGAGCAGTACTTC
15	-	TRBV2	TRBJ1-6	-	CASSDSPGKGSPLHF	TGTGCCAGCAGTGATTCGCCAGGGAAAGGATCACCCCTCCACTTT
13	-	TRBV3-1	TRBJ1-2	-	CASSQDRAHGYTF	TGTGCCAGCAGCCAAGACAGGGCGCATGGCTACACCTTC
18	TRBD1	TRBV5-1	TRBJ1-1	few	CASSVTGGGNRRNTEAFF	TGCGCCAGCAGCGTGACAGGGGGCGGAAATCGTAGGAACACTGAAGCTTTCTTT
15	TRBD2	TRBV9	TRBJ2-7	once	CASSVGTSGGSEQYF	TGTGCCAGCAGCGTAGGAACTAGCGGTGGCTCCGAGCAGTACTTC
13	TRBD1	TRBV6-1	TRBJ2-5	few	CATRGTGIETQYF	TGTGCCACCCGGGGGACAGGGATAGAGACCCAGTACTTC
15	-	TRBV29-1	TRBJ1-2	many	CSVEDVNLGDYGYTF	TGCAGCGTTGAGGACGTAAACTTAGGGGACTATGGCTACACCTTC
14	-	TRBV7-2	TRBJ2-2	few	CASSLALLAGELFF	TGTGCCAGCAGCTTAGCGTTACTAGCCGGGGAGCTGTTTTTT
15	TRBD2	TRBV3-1	TRBJ2-5	-	CASSQDIGREETQYF	TGTGCCAGCAGCCAAGATATCGGGAGGGAAGAGACCCAGTACTTC
15	-	TRBV9	TRBJ2-5	-	CASTLSGGALETRYF	TGTGCCAGCACCCTCTCCGGAGGGGCGCTGGAGACCCGGTACTTC